The 10 T cell receptor beta chains below all came from one sample that was sequenced in a study of blood T cell repertoires in COVID-19 (dated by TCRdb to 2020 to 2022). Library prep was done by the immunoSEQ multiplex PCR assay. Here the immuneACCESS table is served through TCRdb, limited to in-frame sequences with V and J called. Missing clones are a known gap in these copies; in checked studies unresolved V genes cover under half, and the rest lacks a known reason. This sample lists 150,000 or so clones; 75% to 95% were detected once. The ten largest clones represent 0.5% to 0.55% of the sample. The sample was peripheral blood. The receptors originated from a man aged 50 to 59 with acute or convalescent COVID-19.

This sequence joins TRBV9 and TRBJ2-7, with 11 bases lining up with TRBD2. V lost 2 bases to trimming and J lost 2 bases; unmatched junction nucleotides: 3. The CDR3 is made up of 15 amino acids. Germline CDR1 and CDR2: SGDLS and YYNGEE. In DNA form, the CDR3 reads TGTGCCAGCAGCGTGGGACTAGCGGTAACCTACGAGCAGTACTTC. Translating it yields CASSVGLAVTYEQYF.

The chain uses TRBV24-1 and TRBJ2-7; 10 nucleotides line up with TRBD2. The CDR3 contains 14 residues. Unmatched junction bases numbered 6, after V lost 5 bases and J lost 6 bases. Germline values: CDR1 KGHDR, CDR2 SFDVKD. The CDR3 loop reads CATSVSSGRGEQYF. The CDR3 DNA reads TGTGCCACCAGTGTTTCTAGCGGGAGAGGCGAGCAGTACTTC.

The gene calls are TRBV30 and TRBJ2-2; the match to TRBD2 covers 11 bases. Germline CDR1 is GTSNPN and CDR2 is SVGIG (reference sequence). V shed 1 base and J 0 bases; nucleotides not matched to a gene: 1. The CDR3 has 16 amino acids. CDR3 DNA: TGTGCCTGGAGTGGACTAGCGGGGACGAACACCGGGGAGCTGTTTTTT. Translated, it gives CAWSGLAGTNTGELFF.

V is TRBV2 and J is TRBJ1-6; D gene unclear. CDR1 is SNHLY, CDR2 FYNNEI, per germline. The CDR3 runs 14 residues. Trimming shortened V by 4 bases and J by 6 bases, and 10 bases separated the two germline ends. CDR3 region: CASSVEIGNSPLHF. The CDR3 DNA reads as TGTGCCAGCAGTGTAGAGATCGGTAATTCACCCCTCCACTTT.

The chain uses TRBV7-2 and TRBJ1-2, with D perhaps matching TRBD1 (5 bases). Trimming stripped 5 bases from V and 2 bases from J, with 21 bases between. The V gene's germline CDR1 is SGHTA and CDR2 FQGNSA. This CDR3 comprises 17 residues. The DNA for the CDR3 is TGTGCCAGCAGCCCCCAAGGTCGCGGACACATAAACTATGGCTACACCTTC. Translating gives CASSPQGRGHINYGYTF.

V usage is TRBV11-2 and J usage is TRBJ2-3; TRBD2 matches at 7 bases. V lost 0 bases and J lost 0; bases outside the gene matches: 0. The CDR3 has 15 amino acids. Germline V lookup: CDR1 SGHAT, CDR2 FQNNGV. In DNA form, the CDR3 reads TGTGCCAGCAGCTTAGATAGCGGGAGCACAGATACGCAGTATTTT. Translation: CASSLDSGSTDTQYF. The full variable domain, completed using reference TRBV11-2 and TRBJ2-3, is EAGVAQSPRYKIIEKRQSVAFWCNPISGHATLYWYQQILGQGPKLLIQFQNNGVVDDSQLPKDRFSAERLKGVDSTLKIQPAKLEDSAVYLCASSLDSGSTDTQYFGPGTRLTVL.

The chain combines TRBV6-5 with TRBJ1-2; D is possibly TRBD1 (5 bases). Germline CDR1 is MNHEY and CDR2 is SVGAGI. V dropped 0 bases and J dropped 4 bases, with 15 bases sitting between them. This CDR3 has 16 amino acids. This CDR3 is CASSYSFPGRGYGYTF. The CDR3 region has the DNA TGTGCCAGCAGTTACTCTTTCCCGGGGAGGGGCTATGGCTACACCTTC.

The genes are TRBV5-1 and TRBJ2-1; D is unclear. Germline CDR1 is SGHRS and CDR2 is YFSETQ. This CDR3 has 15 amino acids. V lost 4 bases to trimming and J lost 4 bases, with 15 bases between them. For the CDR3, the DNA is TGCGCCAGCAGCATAGGTTCGGAGCCATACAATGAGCAGTTCTTC. Its translation is CASSIGSEPYNEQFF.

J is TRBJ1-2 and V is TRBV30; D ambiguous. CDR1 and CDR2 (germline): GTSNPN, SVGIG (reference sequence). CDR3 length: 14 residues. V lost 8 bases and J 4 bases, leaving 20 bases between the germline ends. The CDR3 coding sequence is TGTGCCGTCCTTCTCCACCCGGGGAGCTATGGCTACACCTTC. Protein product: CAVLLHPGSYGYTF. The full variable domain, its missing parts supplied by reference TRBV30 and TRBJ1-2, is SQTIHQWPATLVQPVGSPLSLECTVEGTSNPNLYWYRQAAGRGLQLLFYSVGIGQISSEVPQNLSASRPQDRQFILSSKKLLLSDSGFYLCAVLLHPGSYGYTFGSGTRLTVV.

This clone has a handful of counts. This chain uses TRBV5-1 with TRBJ2-1; 7 bases fit TRBD1. The germline V gene encodes CDR1 SGHRS and CDR2 YFSETQ. The CDR3 sequence is 13 residues long. V was pared by 4 bases and J by 9 bases, with 7 bases of the junction left unmatched. The DNA of the CDR3 is TGCGCCAGCAGCGCTACAGGGGACCGTGAGCAGTTCTTC. This codes for CASSATGDREQFF.